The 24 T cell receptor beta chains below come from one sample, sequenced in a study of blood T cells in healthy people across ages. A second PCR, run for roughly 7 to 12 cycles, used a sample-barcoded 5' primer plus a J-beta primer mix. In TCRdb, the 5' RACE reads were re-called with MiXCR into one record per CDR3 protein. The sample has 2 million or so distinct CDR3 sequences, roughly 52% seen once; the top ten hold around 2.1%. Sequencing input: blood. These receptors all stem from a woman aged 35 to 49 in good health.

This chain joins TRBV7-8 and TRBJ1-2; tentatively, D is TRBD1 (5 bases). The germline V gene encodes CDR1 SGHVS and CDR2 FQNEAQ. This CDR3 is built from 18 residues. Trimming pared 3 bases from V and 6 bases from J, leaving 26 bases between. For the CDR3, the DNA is TGTGCCAGCAGCTTTAAACGGTTCGGGGGGAATGAACGACATGGCTACACCTTC. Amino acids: CASSFKRFGGNERHGYTF. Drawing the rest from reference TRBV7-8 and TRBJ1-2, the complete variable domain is GAGVSQSPRYKVAKRGQDVALRCDPISGHVSLFWYQQALGQGPEFLTYFQNEAQLDKSGLPSDRFFAERPEGSVSTLKIQRTQQEDSAVYLCASSFKRFGGNERHGYTFGSGTRLTVV.

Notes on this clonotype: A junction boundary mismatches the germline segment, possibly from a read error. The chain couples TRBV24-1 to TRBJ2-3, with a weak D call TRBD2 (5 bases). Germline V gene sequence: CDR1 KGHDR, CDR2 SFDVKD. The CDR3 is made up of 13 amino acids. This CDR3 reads CTTSDPSRDTQYF. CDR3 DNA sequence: TGTACCACCAGTGACCCTAGCAGGGATACGCAGTATTTT.

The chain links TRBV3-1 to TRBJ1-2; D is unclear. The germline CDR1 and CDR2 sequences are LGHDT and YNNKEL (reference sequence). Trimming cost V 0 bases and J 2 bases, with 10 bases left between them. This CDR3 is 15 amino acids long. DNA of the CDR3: TGTGCCAGCAGCCAAGAAGCGGGCAGGAACTATGGCTACACCTTC. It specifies CASSQEAGRNYGYTF.

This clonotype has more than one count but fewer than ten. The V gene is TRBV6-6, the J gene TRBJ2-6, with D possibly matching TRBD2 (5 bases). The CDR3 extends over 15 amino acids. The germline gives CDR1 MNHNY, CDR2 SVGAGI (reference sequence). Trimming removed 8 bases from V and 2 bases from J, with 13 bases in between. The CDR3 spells CASLDGDPGANVLTF. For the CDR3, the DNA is TGTGCCAGCCTAGACGGGGATCCTGGGGCCAACGTCCTGACTTTC.

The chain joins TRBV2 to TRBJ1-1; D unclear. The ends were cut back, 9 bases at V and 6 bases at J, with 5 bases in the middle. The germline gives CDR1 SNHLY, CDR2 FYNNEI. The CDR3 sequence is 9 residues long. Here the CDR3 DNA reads TGTGCCAGGACTGCTGAAGCTTTCTTT. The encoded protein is CARTAEAFF.

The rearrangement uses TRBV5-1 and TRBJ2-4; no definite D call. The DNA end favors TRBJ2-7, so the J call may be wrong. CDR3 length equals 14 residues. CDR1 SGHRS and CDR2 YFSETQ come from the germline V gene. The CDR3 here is CASSSGKVGSEQYF. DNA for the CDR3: TGCGCCAGCAGCTCAGGAAAGGTCGGCTCCGAGCAGTACTTC.

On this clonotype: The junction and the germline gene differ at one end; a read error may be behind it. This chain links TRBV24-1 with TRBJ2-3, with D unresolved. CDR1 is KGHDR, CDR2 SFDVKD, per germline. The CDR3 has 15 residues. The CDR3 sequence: CATSEAQKVVDTQYF. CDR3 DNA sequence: TGTGCCACTAGTGAGGCACAAAAGGTCGTCGATACGCAGTATTTT.

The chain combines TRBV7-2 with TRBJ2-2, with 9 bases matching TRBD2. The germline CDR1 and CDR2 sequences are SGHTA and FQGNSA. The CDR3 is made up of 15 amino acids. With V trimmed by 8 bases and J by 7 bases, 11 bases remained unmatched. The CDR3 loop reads CASLENSGGLGELFF. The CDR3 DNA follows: TGTGCCAGCCTAGAGAATAGCGGGGGCCTCGGGGAGCTGTTTTTT.

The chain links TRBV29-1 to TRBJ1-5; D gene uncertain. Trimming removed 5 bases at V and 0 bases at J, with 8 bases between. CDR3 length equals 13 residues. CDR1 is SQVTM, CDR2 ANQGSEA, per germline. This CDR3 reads CSVQTYSNQPQHF. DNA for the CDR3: TGCAGCGTTCAGACTTATAGCAATCAGCCCCAGCATTTT.

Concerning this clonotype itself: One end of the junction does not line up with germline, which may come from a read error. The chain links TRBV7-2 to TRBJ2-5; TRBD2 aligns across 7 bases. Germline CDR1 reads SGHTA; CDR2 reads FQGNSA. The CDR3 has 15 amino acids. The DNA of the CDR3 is TGTGCCTGCAGCGTGGTGGCTAGCGGCCAAGAGACCCAGTACTTC. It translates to CACSVVASGQETQYF.

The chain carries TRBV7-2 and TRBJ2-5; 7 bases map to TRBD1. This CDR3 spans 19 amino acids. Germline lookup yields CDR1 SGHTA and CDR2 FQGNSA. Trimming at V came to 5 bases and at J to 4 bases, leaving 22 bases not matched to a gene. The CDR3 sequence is CASSQLLILGTASGETQYF. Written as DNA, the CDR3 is TGTGCCAGCAGCCAACTTCTCATCCTAGGGACAGCATCAGGAGAGACCCAGTACTTC.

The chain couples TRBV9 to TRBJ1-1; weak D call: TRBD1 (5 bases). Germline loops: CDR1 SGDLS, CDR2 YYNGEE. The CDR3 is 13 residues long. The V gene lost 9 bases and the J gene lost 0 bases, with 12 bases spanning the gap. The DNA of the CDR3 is TGTGCCACCCAAAGGGGCATGAACACTGAAGCTTTCTTT. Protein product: CATQRGMNTEAFF.

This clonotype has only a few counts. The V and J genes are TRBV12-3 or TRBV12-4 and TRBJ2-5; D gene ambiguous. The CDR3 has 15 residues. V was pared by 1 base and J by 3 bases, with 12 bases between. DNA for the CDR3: TGTGCCAGCAGTTTAGGCATAGGCCCTAAAGAGACCCAGTACTTC. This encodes CASSLGIGPKETQYF.

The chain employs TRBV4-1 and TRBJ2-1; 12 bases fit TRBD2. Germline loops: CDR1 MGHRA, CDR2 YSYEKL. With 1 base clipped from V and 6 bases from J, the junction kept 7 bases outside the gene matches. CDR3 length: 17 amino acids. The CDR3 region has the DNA TGCGCCAGCAGCCAAGTCCCCACTAGCGGGGGGCGCAATGAGCAGTTCTTC. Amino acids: CASSQVPTSGGRNEQFF.

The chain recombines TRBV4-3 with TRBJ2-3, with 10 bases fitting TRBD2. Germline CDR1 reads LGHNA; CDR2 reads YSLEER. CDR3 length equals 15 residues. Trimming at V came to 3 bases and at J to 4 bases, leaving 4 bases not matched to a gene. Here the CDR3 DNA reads TGCGCCAGCAGCCAGATAGCGGGGGGTTCAGATACGCAGTATTTT. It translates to CASSQIAGGSDTQYF.

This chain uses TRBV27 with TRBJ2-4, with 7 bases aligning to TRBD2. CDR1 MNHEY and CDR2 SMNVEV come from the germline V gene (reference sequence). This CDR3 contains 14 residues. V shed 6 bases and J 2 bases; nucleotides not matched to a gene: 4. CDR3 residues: CASSSSGPKNIQYF. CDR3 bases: TGTGCCAGCAGCTCTAGCGGTCCCAAAAACATTCAGTACTTC.

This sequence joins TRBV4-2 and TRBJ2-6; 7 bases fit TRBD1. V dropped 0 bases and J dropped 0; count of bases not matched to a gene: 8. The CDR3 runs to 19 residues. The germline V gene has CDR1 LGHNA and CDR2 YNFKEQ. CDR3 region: CASSQDNRGDLSGANVLTF. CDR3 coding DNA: TGTGCCAGCAGCCAAGATAACAGGGGCGATCTCTCTGGGGCCAACGTCCTGACTTTC.

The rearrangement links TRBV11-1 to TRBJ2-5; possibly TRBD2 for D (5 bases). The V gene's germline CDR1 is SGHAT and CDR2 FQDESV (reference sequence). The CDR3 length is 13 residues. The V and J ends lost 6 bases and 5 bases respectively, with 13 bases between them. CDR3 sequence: CASSKEEAETQYF. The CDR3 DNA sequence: TGTGCCAGCAGTAAAGAGGAGGCCGAGACCCAGTACTTC. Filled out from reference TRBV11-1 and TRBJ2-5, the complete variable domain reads EAEVAQSPRYKITEKSQAVAFWCDPISGHATLYWYRQILGQGPELLVQFQDESVVDDSQLPKDRFSAERLKGVDSTLKIQPAELGDSAMYLCASSKEEAETQYFGPGTRLLVL.

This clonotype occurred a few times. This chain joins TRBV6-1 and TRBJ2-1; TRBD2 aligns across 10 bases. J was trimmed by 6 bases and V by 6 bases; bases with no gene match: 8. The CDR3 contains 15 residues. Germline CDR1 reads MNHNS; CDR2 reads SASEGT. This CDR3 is CASSNLAGAGNEQFF. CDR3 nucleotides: TGTGCCAGCAGCAACCTAGCGGGAGCCGGCAATGAGCAGTTCTTC.

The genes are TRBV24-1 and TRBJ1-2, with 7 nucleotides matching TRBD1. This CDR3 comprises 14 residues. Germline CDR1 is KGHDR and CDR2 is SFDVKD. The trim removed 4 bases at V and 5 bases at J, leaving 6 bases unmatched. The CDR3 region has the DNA TGTGCCACCAGTGACCCGACAGGGTCTTATGGCTACACCTTC. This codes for CATSDPTGSYGYTF.

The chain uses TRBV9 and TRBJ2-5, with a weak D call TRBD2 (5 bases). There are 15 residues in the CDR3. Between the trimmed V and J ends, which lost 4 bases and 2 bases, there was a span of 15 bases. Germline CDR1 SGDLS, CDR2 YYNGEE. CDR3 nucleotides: TGTGCCAGCAGCACCCCGGAGGACTGGCAAGAGACCCAGTACTTC. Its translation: CASSTPEDWQETQYF.

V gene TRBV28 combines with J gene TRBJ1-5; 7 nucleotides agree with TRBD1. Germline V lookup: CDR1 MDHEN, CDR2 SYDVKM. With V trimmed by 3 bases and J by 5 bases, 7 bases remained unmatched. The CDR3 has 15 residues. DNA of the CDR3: TGTGCCAGCAGTTTCCTACAGGGGTGGGATCAGCCCCAGCATTTT. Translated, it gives CASSFLQGWDQPQHF.

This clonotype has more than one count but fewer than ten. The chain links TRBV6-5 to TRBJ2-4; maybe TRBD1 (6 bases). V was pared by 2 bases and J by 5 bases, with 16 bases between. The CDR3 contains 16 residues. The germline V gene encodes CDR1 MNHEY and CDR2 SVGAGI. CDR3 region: CASSYGGGTGQNIQYF. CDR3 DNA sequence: TGTGCCAGCAGTTACGGCGGTGGAACAGGGCAAAACATTCAGTACTTC.

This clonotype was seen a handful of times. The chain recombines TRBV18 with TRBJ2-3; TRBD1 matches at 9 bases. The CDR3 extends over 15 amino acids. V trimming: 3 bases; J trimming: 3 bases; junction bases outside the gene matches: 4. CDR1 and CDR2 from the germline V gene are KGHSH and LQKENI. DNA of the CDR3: TGTGCCAGCTCACCGGGACAGGGTATTACAGATACGCAGTATTTT. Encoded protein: CASSPGQGITDTQYF.